Below, one T cell receptor beta chain is given with its context. Its target antigen remains unknown. A read error may explain this, as a much larger clone is one base away. V and J are truncated by 5 bases and 7 bases respectively, leaving an intervening sequence of 12 bases. CDR1 MNHNY and CDR2 SVGAGI were looked up in the germline V gene (reference sequence). From its cysteine to its phenylalanine, the CDR3 spans 13 amino acids. CDR3 DNA only is kept here, 39 bases in frame from base 1. These data come from a study of molecular identifiers for immune sequencing clone quantification (dated by TCRdb to 2016 to 2018). Regarding the study in general: For a replicate experiment, RNA from roughly 18,000 or 92,000 naive CD8 T cells was divided into five aliquots, and four of the five aliquots were sequenced. This methods study used CD8 T cells to benchmark TCR RNA copy counting and molecular-identifier clustering-based TCR repertoire sequencing (MIDCIRS).

The method was PCR. TCRdb lists the instrument as Illumina HiSeq 4000. Preparation of bulk TCR libraries followed a previously described approach, with the TCR primers listed in Table S5. Total RNA was purified with the Qiagen AllPrep DNA/RNA kit. Before analysis, reads from multiple sequencing runs of one library were combined. In the authors' own workflow: Reads were retained only if the reads had an exact TCR constant sequence, and the retained reads were trimmed to 150 nt and grouped according to their 12-nt molecular barcodes. Reads in each barcode group were sub-clustered using a 15% Levenshtein threshold, and a quality-weighted consensus sequence was built for each RNA molecule. Non-functional sequences were excluded, and lower-count sequences lying one edit away from another sequence were also excluded. On the basis of fitting two negative binomial distributions, barcode sub-clusters with fewer than 20% of the maximum read count were discarded. In TCRdb, the public reads were trimmed at Q25 with fastp and aligned with MiXCR, with productive beta chains retained. For every CDR3 protein sequence, its rows merge into one entry that carries the most common genes and DNA. TCRdb's processing, not the authors' own work, is the source of the V and J calls. Across this sample there are over 600,000 distinct CDR3 sequences, with 15% to 20% seen only once. Around 0.9% of the sample is in the top ten clones.

The full study reports these points: Modeling gave about three recovered TCR RNA copies per cell versus 9.5 to 10 by digital PCR, implying roughly 29% capture efficiency. Spiked-in Jurkat TCR RNA (about ten copies' worth), which is not part of the donor repertoire, was contained in the naive libraries. In CMV-specific effector cells, clones with more than 20 RNA copies accounted for over 97% of molecules, whereas in naive cells such clones accounted for under 1%. Even against a background of one million naive CD8 T cells, spiked-in Jurkat TCR RNA amounting to a single cell's worth was reported to be detectable. Highly expanded clone sizes could be underestimated because identical TCR molecules may share a barcode. Without barcode sub-clustering, chimeric consensus sequences inflated TCR diversity; chimeras reached as high as 47%.

Naive CD8 T cell libraries were made from approximately 22,000 to 940,000 sorted cells using 10%, 30% or 50% of purified RNA. Naive CD8 T cells, defined as CD8+CD4-CCR7+CD45RA+, were FACS-sorted into RLT Plus buffer on a BD FACSAria II. Detection sensitivity was tested by spiking Jurkat RNA equal to some 10 TCR copies' worth into samples containing roughly 19,000-1,000,000 naive CD8 T cells. Enrichment of CD8 T cells was performed with RosetteSep CD8+ T Cell Enrichment Cocktail and Ficoll-Paque, after which ACK red cell lysis was carried out. This chain is built from TRBV6-6 and TRBJ1-5; TRBD1 is perhaps the D gene, given 6 matching bases. Sequenced: naive CD8+ T cells from blood, with Jurkat cell RNA spiked in. The cell subset or site label, read with the paper, signifies: FACS-sorted CD8+CD4-CCR7+CD45RA+ naive T cells. The sequence was obtained from a human donor in good health. Some libraries in this study had Jurkat cell RNA spiked in. The CDR3 sequence is CASSGWGAQPQHF. The sequence in DNA is TGTGCCAGCAGTGGTTGGGGGGCACAGCCCCAGCATTTT.